This T cell receptor beta chain was obtained from a study of T cell repertoires in ileal Crohn's disease (dated by TCRdb to the late 2010s). Regarding the complete study: The median duration of disease was approximately 7.9 years, and at the time of surgery 35% of patients were active smokers. Surgery was performed for a complication in all patients, with stricturing disease in roughly 60% and penetrating disease in roughly 39%. Postoperative therapy was given to about half of the patients, with thiopurines administered to about a dozen patients and anti-TNF agents administered to 18 patients. TCR repertoire analysis was done in about 59 Crohn's disease patients from a prospective multicentre cohort. The study was conducted in parallel with a multicentre cohort built to find predictors of early endoscopic recurrence after ileocolonic resection. Endoscopic postoperative recurrence was defined as a Rutgeerts score above i0. A total of some 170 mucosal samples from approximately 57 patients were sequenced, collected from several sites on the surgical specimen as well as at postoperative endoscopy.

Results the study describes overall, beyond this receptor: A significantly higher proportion of clonal expansions was observed in active smokers at surgery than in non-smokers (about 25% vs 20%, p=0.02). Sorted CD8 T cells carried more high-frequency clones than CD4 T cells, suggesting mucosal expansions were mainly CD8. Higher percentages of high-frequency clones at the time of surgery were linked to endoscopic recurrence, and every patient with clonality above 26.8% (18/57) had recurrence. Mucosal CD4 and CD8 T cells were sorted and sequenced only in a subgroup of patients, whose size was not stated.

Concerning this clone itself: No antigen is known for it. Per-nucleotide qualities are absent, and no much larger clonotype sits a single base away.

To be eligible, patients had to be adults with ileal or ileocolonic Crohn's disease and an indication for ileocolonic resection. Whole ileal mucosal biopsies were kept frozen at -80 degrees C prior to DNA extraction. Genomic DNA was extracted from frozen whole biopsies using a TRizol-based method and was quantified with a NanoDrop 2000 spectrophotometer. CDR1 and CDR2, per the germline V gene, are LGHNA and YSLEER. The CDR3 has 16 amino acids, counting the end cysteine and phenylalanine. Only CDR3 DNA remains: 48 bases, in frame from the first base. V has 0 bases trimmed and J has 5 bases trimmed; junction bases matching no gene number 7. About 500 nanograms of biopsy DNA per sample were submitted for commercial TCRB immunosequencing. Adaptive Biotechnology amplified CDR3 regions from genomic DNA with a two-step multiplex PCR that controlled for amplification bias. The first PCR used primers for every V and J gene segment; the second PCR added barcodes and Illumina adapters. CDR3 libraries were sequenced on an Illumina instrument. The authors' pipeline ran thus. The analysis used both the pipelines supplied by the vendor and custom analysis of the raw data in R/Bioconductor with R version 3.3.0. Clonality, which ranges from 0 to 1, was calculated as the inverse of the normalised Shannon entropy across all productive clones. The repertoire share taken up by the top 100 clones defined high-frequency clones, and only clones that passed a 95% confidence test were kept. Overlap between samples was measured with the Morisita-Horn index, while repertoire diversity was measured with the Simpson index. Not all clones reach the TCRdb copy of this immuneACCESS table, which keeps in-frame sequences only. Checked studies attribute under half of the gap to unresolved V genes and leave the rest unexplained. V and J calls and clone size are copied from that table; D and trimming were computed from the DNA. The sample data list roughly 15,000 clones, and 78% of these were observed just once. Clones ranked in the top ten supply approximately 17% of the sample.

The chain links TRBV4-3 with TRBJ2-7; 10 nucleotides in the junction match TRBD2. Material: ileal tissue. This receptor was obtained from an adult with Crohn's disease. For the CDR3, the sequence is CASSQDERGGRNEQYF. The sequenced DNA: TGCGCCAGCAGCCAAGACGAGCGGGGGGGCCGTAACGAGCAGTACTTC.